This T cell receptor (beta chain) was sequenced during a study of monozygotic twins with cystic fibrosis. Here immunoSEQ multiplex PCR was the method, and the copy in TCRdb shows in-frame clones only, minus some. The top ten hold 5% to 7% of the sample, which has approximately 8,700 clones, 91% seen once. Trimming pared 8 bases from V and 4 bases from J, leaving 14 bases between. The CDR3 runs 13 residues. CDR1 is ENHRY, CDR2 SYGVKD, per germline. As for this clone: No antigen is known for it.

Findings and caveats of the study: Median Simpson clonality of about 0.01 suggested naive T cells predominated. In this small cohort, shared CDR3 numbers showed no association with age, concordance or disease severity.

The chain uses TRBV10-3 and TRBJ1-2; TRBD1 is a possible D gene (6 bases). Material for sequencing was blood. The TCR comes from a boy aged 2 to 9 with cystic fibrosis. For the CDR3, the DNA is TGTGCCATCCCGGTGGGGGGCTCCTATGGCTACACCTTC. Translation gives CAIPVGGSYGYTF.